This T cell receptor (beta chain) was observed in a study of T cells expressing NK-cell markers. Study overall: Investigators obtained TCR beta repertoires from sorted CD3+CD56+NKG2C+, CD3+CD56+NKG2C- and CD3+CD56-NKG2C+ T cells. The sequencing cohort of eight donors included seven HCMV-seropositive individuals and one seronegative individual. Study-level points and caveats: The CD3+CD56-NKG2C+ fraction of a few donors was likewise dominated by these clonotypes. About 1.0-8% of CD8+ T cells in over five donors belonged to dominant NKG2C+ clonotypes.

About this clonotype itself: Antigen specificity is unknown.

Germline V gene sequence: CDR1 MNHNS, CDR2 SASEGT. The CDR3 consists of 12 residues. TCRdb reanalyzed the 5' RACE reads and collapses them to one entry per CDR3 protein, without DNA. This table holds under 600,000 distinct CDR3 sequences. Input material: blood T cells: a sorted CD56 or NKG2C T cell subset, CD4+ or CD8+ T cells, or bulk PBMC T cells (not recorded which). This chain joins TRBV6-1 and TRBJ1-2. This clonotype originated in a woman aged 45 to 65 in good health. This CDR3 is CASREILYGYTF.